Only one count was recorded for the clone carrying this T cell receptor beta chain. In the study's own analysis: Nucleated cell number was recorded as an estimate derived from reference gene primer amplification. Sequencing used immunoSEQ multiplex PCR; TCRdb keeps in-frame clones, though not all of them. For V, J and clone size, that table is used; D and trimming come from the DNA. The sample contains tens of thousands of clones, about nine tenths of which appear only once. This record comes from a study of blood T cell repertoires in COVID-19. Germline lookup yields CDR1 SEHNR and CDR2 FQNEAQ (reference sequence). V dropped 5 bases and J dropped 4 bases, with 17 bases sitting between them. The CDR3 is 16 amino acids.

The chain recombines TRBV7-9 with TRBJ2-2; the D gene is possibly TRBD1 (5 bases). This clonotype was obtained from a woman in her sixties or seventies with active COVID-19. The sequencing sample was made of peripheral blood. The CDR3, as DNA: TGTGCCAGCAGCCACTCGTCAGGGTTTTTCACCGGGGAGCTGTTTTTT. It specifies CASSHSSGFFTGELFF.